Detailed here is one T cell receptor (beta chain). Its matching antigen is unknown. These data originate in a study of T cell responses to AZD1222 COVID-19 vaccine. Study context: Analyses pooled second doses at about 4 or about 12 weeks. Study results and caveats: The number of AZD1222 recipients seropositive at baseline was only five or six. Of spike-specific TCRs, nearly half reportedly target regions left unmutated in variants. Spike as a whole was targeted by vaccine-associated CD4 TCRs, dominant at 160-218 and 743-854.

Generated by immunoSEQ multiplex PCR, the TCRdb table keeps only in-frame clones and is missing some. The table shows around 150,000 clones, with 92% occurring only once. Germline V gene data show CDR1 as SGHTA and CDR2 as FQGNSA. The CDR3 is 16 amino acids. V shed 5 bases and J shed 0 bases, with 16 bases lying between them. The sequenced sample was peripheral blood, obtained on day 0 of AZD1222 vaccination. This chain connects TRBV7-2 to TRBJ1-1; tentatively, D is TRBD1 (5 bases). The TCR originated in an adult in good health. The CDR3 sequence is CASSLGTLLMNTEAFF. The CDR3 DNA is TGTGCCAGCAGCCTCGGGACTCTCCTAATGAACACTGAAGCTTTCTTT.